The T cell receptor beta chain under discussion was sequenced for a study of human T cells and chemical hapten exposure listed by TCRdb under 2021. General notes on the study: For sensitization, 2% DPC in acetone was applied to a 2 cm by 2 cm area of upper inner arm skin. Patients additionally received weekly therapeutic DPC doses to the scalp throughout the roughly 26-week study period. Patch testing on the upper back used Finn chambers containing 0.01% DPC, with scoring done after 6 days according to International Contact Dermatitis Research Group standards. The patient cohort, mostly female, included alopecia areata with under or over 50% scalp involvement, alopecia totalis and alopecia universalis. Libraries were pooled for sequencing, and per-sample TCR yields varied mainly because of small differences in library volumes within the pool. Peripheral blood TCR repertoire changes were tracked in vivo in alopecia patients during primary and secondary sensitization to the hapten diphenylcyclopropenone (DPC). Blood samples were taken from patients before sensitization (week 0) and at 2, 6 and about 24 weeks after DPC sensitization. For TCR sequencing, blood came from 25 to 35 alopecia patients at anywhere from one to four time points (pre-sensitization, 2, 6 and 24 weeks). Both TCR alpha and TCR beta chains were sequenced from each blood RNA sample.

V lost 5 bases and J lost 7 bases, and the count of bases not matched to a germline gene is 11. From the germline V gene, CDR1 is SGHTA and CDR2 is FQGNSA. The CDR3 holds 15 amino acids from the cysteine to the phenylalanine. Just the 45-base CDR3 DNA is kept, in frame starting at base 1. This clonotype was counted at least ten times. Its antigen remains unidentified. No much larger clone is present one base from it, and per-base qualities are unavailable. Per the publication, the time point label means: patch test 1, 2 weeks after DPC sensitization. The treatment or condition label here, explained by the study, means: therapeutic diphenylcyclopropenone sensitization with weekly scalp DPC. Total RNA was isolated from unfractionated whole blood collected in Tempus Blood RNA tubes. At every patch-test visit, the blood draw took place before the patch test was put on. To be eligible, patients had to be aged 18 to 70, diagnosed with alopecia and judged suitable for DPC therapy, while pregnant patients were excluded.

Libraries were constructed by RACE. Instrument on record: NextSeq 500. Library preparation attached unique molecular identifiers to individual cDNA molecules for quantitative, reproducible TCR counting. The original methods were these. Samples had a median of roughly 99,000 TCRs, with a range from roughly 20,000 to 690,600. The Decombinator software suite was used to annotate the V, J and CDR3 of the TCR reads. For the PS versus PT1 abundance plots, all samples were subsampled to the same number of TCRs (28,000). Expanded TCRs were defined as absent before sensitization and observed at least eight times at the 2-week time point. The raw public data were reprocessed by TCRdb itself: fastp quality trimming at Q25, MiXCR clonotype calling, in-frame beta chains only. Every CDR3 protein is listed once, alongside the most common genes and DNA of its rows. TCRdb assigned the V and J calls; the authors' analysis was not used. This sample has 40,000 to 50,000 distinct CDR3 sequences in its table, and around 3.8% of those were observed once. About 26% of the sample goes to the ten largest clones.

Broad study findings and their caveats: Because every patient had alopecia, a presumed autoimmune disease, the patients' immune response might differ from that of healthy individuals. DPC sensitization did not change how many TCRs were above 1 in 1000 frequency, and no evidence was found of alterations in global repertoire structure. Compared with pre-sensitization or healthy control sets, expanded TCRs formed significantly more large CDR3 similarity clusters, which is consistent with antigen-driven responses. Repeated subsampling changed both the strength of the expansion versus patch-test correlation and the threshold at which that correlation became significant. The number of PT1 expanded TCRs positively correlated with patch test score, significant at thresholds 8, 16 and 32 but not 4.

The chain employs TRBV7-2 and TRBJ2-1; 7 central nucleotides agree with TRBD2. The clonotype comes from a man aged 50 or older with alopecia areata. Some clones in this sample may be carry-over from other donors' samples. Sample: whole blood, taken in connection with sensitization to the hapten diphenylcyclopropenone (DPC). CDR3 sequence: CASSLTGGGSNEQFF. The nucleotides read TGTGCCAGCAGCCTAACTGGAGGCGGGAGTAATGAGCAGTTCTTC. The CDR3, completed at both ends by the reference TRBV7-2 and TRBJ2-1 genes, gives the full variable domain GAGVSQSPSNKVTEKGKDVELRCDPISGHTALYWYRQSLGQGLEFLIYFQGNSAPDKSGLPSDRFSAERTGGSVSTLTIQRTQQEDSAVYLCASSLTGGGSNEQFFGPGTRLTVL.